This T cell receptor (beta chain) was sequenced in a study of blood T cells in healthy people across ages. On this clonotype itself: Antigen: not known.

Study-wide points: Total diversity from one million sequenced T cells was likely underestimated. The study found TCR beta diversity correlated strongly with naive T cell percentage. Across the age range, TCR beta diversity per million T cells fell in a roughly linear way.

The CDR3 consists of 17 residues. The V gene's germline CDR1 is SGHRS and CDR2 YFSETQ. Germline trimming cut 4 bases from V and 5 bases from J; bases unmatched to any gene: 17. Healthy Caucasian individuals from Russia aged roughly 6 to 95 were enrolled as donors. Combining a sample-barcoded 5' primer with a J-beta primer mix, a second PCR ran for roughly 6 to 12 cycles. TCRdb independently ran MiXCR on the 5' RACE reads; one entry per CDR3 protein. The table has approximately 690,000 distinct CDR3 sequences, less than 45% seen once. The sequence came from a man older than 75 in good health. The rearrangement joins TRBV5-1 to TRBJ2-5; 7 positions match TRBD1. Sequencing used blood. The CDR3 DNA reads TGCGCCAGCAGCGGGGGACAGTCGAGTCTGGTTACGGAGACCCAGTACTTC. The encoded protein is CASSGGQSSLVTETQYF.